This T cell receptor (beta chain) was profiled in a study of T-cell memory formation after mild COVID-19 (dated by TCRdb to the early 2020s). Describing the broader study: TCR sequence clusters from the two donors were found to be largely donor specific. In two donors, T-cell clones that expanded and contracted after mild COVID-19 were followed by sequencing TCRalpha and TCRbeta repertoires longitudinally. Two young, previously healthy adult volunteers made up the cohort, one male and one female. General conclusions and limits of the study: Clones contracting from day 15 to 85 had balanced CD4/CD8 phenotypes, while a second wave expanding from day 15 to 37 was biased towards CD4+. Only two mild cases were covered by the study, and larger cohorts that include severe cases with pre-infection samples were considered necessary. Contracting CD4+ clones were found mainly in CM and EM memory subsets, while CD8+ clones were enriched in EMRA. Some responding clones were detected in pre-infection memory, suggesting pre-existing cross-reactive memory T cells joined the SARS-CoV-2 response. The second-wave clones that peaked on day 37 were not confirmed to be SARS-CoV-2 specific.

Ficoll-Paque density gradient centrifugation was used to isolate PBMCs. For this clonotype: Its target antigen remains unknown. There are no base qualities to consult, and no much larger clone falls within one base.

The sequencing machine was an Illumina NovaSeq 6000. cDNA libraries for TCRalpha and TCRbeta were prepared by 5'RACE using constant-segment primers, with sample barcodes and unique molecular identifiers added. RNA was extracted from every sample with Trizol reagent. The libraries were amplified in two PCR steps, and the second step added a second sample barcode and Illumina TruSeq adapters. Libraries were sequenced on an Illumina NovaSeq with 2 x 150 bp paired-end reads. Per the authors' processing: With migec v1.2.7, reads were demultiplexed and then collapsed into UMI-guided consensus sequences. Using mixcr v2.1.11, UMI consensuses were aligned to TRA and TRB V and J templates and then assembled into clonotypes. A clonotype was counted as expanded or contracted only if both edgeR and NoisET called the change significant, with noise models trained on biological replicates. edgeR calls used a false discovery rate-adjusted p below 0.01 and a log2 fold-change threshold of 1. PCA with hierarchical clustering of max-normalized trajectories of the 1000 most abundant clonotypes was used as exploratory dynamics analysis. Each responding clone was given a CD4 or CD8 phenotype based on the CD4+ and CD8+ repertoires, which had been sequenced separately. TCRdb applied fastp at Q25 and MiXCR to the public reads, then kept only in-frame beta chains. Each CDR3 protein gets just one entry, which takes the most common genes and DNA from the rows behind it. The V and J calls here are based on TCRdb, not the publication. This sample has roughly 170,000 distinct CDR3 sequences in its table, and around 20% of those were observed once. The ten top clones hold 3.9% of the sample.

The CDR3, from cysteine to phenylalanine, totals 15 residues. The entry retains the CDR3 DNA only, 45 bases that are in frame from base 1. Trimming accounts for 2 bases at V and 6 bases at J, while the number of junction bases matched to no gene is 5. CDR1 and CDR2, looked up from the germline V gene, are SGHTA and FQGNSA. The specimen sequenced was PBMCs or a T cell subset sorted from them (not recorded which). The sequence was obtained from a man aged 18 to 29 who had mild COVID-19 (a few samples of this study predate the infection). The sample titles of this study are shuffled in the database, so cell type and time point are left out; the donor was told from shared clones. The chain employs TRBV7-2 and TRBJ2-2; 8 bases in the middle match TRBD1. The CDR3 reads CASSLLGQGAGELFF. The nucleotide sequence reads TGTGCCAGCAGCTTACTCGGACAGGGCGCCGGGGAGCTGTTTTTT.